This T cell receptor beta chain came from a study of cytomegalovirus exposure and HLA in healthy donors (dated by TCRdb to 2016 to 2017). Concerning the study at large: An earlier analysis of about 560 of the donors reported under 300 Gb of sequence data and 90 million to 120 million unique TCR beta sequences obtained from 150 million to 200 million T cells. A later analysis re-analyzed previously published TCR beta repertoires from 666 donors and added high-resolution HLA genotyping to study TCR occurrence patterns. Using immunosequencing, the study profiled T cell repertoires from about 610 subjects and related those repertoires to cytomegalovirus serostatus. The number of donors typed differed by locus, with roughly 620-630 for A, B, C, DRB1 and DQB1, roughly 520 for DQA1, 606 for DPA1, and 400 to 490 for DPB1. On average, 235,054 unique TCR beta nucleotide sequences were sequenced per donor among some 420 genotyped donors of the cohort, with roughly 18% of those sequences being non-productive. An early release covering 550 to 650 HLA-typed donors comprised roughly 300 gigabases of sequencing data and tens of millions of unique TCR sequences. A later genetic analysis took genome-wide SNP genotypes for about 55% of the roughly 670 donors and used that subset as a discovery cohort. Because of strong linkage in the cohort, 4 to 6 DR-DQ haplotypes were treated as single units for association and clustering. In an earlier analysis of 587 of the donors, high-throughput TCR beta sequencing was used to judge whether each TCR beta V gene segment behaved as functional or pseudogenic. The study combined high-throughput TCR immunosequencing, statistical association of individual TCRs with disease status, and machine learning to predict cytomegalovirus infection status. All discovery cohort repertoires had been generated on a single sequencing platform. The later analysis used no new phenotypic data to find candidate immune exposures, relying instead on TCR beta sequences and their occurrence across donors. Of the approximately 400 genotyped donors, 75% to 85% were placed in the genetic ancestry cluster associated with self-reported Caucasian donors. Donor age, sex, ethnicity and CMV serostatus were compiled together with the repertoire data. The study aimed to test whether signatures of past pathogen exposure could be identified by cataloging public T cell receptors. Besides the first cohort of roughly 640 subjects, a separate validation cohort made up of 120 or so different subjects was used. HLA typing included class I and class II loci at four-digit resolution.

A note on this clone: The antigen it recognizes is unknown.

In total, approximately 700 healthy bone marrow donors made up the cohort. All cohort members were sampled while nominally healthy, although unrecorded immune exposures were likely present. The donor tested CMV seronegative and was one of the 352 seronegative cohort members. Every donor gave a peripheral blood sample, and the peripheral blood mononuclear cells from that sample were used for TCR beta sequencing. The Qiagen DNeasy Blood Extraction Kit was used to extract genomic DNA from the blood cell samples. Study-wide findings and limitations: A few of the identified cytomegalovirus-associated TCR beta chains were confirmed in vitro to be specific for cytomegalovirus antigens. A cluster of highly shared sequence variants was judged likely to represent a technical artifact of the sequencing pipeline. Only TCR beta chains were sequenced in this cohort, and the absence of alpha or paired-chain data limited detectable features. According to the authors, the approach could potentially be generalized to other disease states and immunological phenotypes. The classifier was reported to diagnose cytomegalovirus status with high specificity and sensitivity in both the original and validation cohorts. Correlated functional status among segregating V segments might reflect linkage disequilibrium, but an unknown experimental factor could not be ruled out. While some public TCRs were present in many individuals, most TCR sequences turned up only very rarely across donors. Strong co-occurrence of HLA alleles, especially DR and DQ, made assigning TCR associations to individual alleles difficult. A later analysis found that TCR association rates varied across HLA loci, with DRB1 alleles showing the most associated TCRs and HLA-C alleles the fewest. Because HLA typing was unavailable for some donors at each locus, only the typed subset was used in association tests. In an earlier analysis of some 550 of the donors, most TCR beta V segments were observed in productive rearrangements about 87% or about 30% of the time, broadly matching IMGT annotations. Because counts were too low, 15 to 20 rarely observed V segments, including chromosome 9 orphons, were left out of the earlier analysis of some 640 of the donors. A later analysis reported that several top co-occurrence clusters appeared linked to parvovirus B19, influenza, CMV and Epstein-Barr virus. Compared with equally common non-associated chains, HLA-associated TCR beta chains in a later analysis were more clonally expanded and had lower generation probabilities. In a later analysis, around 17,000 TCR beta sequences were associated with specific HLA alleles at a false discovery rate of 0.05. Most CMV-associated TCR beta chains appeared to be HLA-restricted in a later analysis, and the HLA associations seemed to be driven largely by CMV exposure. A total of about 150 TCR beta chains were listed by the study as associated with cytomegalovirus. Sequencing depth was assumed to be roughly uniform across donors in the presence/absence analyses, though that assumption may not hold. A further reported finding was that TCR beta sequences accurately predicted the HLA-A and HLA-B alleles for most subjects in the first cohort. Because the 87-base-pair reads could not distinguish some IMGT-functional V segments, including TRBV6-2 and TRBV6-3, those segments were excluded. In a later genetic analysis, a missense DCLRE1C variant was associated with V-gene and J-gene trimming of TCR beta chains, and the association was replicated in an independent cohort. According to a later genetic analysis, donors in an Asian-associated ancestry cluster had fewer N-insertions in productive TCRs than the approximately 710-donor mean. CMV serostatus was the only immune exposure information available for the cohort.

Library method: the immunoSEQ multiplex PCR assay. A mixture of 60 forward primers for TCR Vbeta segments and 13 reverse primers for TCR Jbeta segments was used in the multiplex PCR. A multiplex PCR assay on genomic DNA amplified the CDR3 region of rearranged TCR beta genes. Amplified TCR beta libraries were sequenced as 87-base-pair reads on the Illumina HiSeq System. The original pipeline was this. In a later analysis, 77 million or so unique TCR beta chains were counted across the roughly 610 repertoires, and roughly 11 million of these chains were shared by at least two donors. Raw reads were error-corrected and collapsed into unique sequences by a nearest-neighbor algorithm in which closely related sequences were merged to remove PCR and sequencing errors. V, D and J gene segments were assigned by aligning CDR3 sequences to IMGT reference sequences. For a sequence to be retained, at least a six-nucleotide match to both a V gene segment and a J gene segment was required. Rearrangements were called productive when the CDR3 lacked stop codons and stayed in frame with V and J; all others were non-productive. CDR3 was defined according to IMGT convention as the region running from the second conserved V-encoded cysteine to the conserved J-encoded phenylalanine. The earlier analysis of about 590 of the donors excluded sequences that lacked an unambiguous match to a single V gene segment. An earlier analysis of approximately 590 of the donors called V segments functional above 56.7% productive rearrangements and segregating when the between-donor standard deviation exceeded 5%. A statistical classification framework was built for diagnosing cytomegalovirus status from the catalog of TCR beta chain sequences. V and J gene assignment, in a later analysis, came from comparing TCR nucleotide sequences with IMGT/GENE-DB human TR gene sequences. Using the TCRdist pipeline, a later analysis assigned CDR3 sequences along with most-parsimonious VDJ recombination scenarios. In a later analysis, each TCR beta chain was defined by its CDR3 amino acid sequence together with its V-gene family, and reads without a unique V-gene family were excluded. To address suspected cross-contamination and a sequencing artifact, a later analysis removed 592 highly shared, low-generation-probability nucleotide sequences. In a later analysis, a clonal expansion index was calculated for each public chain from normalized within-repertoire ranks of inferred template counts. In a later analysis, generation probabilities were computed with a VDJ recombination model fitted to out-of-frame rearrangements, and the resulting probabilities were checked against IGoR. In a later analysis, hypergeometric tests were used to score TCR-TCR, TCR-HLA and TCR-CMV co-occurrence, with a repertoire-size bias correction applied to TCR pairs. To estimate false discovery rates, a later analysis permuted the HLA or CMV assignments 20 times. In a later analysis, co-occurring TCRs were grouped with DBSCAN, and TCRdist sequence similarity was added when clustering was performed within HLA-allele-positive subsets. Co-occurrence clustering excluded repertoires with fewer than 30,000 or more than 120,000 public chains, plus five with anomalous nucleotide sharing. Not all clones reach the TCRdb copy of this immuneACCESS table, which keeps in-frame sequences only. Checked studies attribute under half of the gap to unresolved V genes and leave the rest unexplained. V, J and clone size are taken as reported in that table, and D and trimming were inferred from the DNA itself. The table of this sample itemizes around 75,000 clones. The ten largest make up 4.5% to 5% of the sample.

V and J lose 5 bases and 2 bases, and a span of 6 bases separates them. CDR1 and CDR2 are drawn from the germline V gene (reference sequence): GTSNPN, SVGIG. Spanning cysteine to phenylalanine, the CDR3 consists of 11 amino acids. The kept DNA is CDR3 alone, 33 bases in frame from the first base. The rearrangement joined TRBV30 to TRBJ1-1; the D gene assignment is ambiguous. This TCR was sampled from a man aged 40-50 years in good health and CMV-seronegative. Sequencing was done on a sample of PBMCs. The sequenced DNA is TGTGCCTGGCTCTTAAACACTGAAGCTTTCTTT. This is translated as CAWLLNTEAFF.